The source of this T cell receptor (beta chain) is a study of shared clonotypes between healthy human individuals. Study-level points and caveats: Memory subsets had estimated richness that was generally smaller than that of naive subsets.

The V gene end was trimmed by 5 bases and the J gene end by 3 bases; junction bases not matched to a gene: 7. This CDR3 has 15 amino acids. Germline assignment: CDR1 SGHVS and CDR2 FNYEAQ. Some clones are missing from TCRdb's copy, which holds only in-frame ones; the method was immunoSEQ multiplex PCR. The sample carries millions of clones, 95% recorded once. Comments on this clone: Its antigen remains unidentified.

The source of this sequence is a young man in good health. The chain employs TRBV7-6 and TRBJ2-3; 8 bases agree with TRBD1. Sequenced material: naive CD4+ T cells sorted from blood. Subset denoted: CD45RA+ positively selected. CDR3 nucleotides: TGTGCCAGCAGCGCACAGGGGGGAGGTACAGATACGCAGTATTTT. It translates to CASSAQGGGTDTQYF.